These 9 T cell receptor beta chains were sequenced from one sample in a study of response to subunit inactivated influenza vaccine. TCRdb itself ran the RT-PCR reads through MiXCR, one entry per CDR3 protein. The repertoire consists of about 800,000 distinct CDR3 sequences, with 20% to 25% occurring once and the leading ten covering about 10%. Sequenced here: PBMCs from blood, sampled around 5 days after vaccination. The origin of the receptors is a man aged 45-65 years who received an inactivated influenza vaccine.

Only a few counts were recorded for this clonotype. V usage is TRBV12-3 or TRBV12-4 and J usage is TRBJ1-6; D is possibly TRBD1 (6 bases). Trimming removed 3 bases from V and 1 base from J, with 7 bases in between. The CDR3 has 15 residues. CDR3 sequence (DNA): TGTGCCAGCAGTTTGGGGGCTTCCTATAATTCACCCCTCCACTTT. Its translation is CASSLGASYNSPLHF.

The chain is built from TRBV7-2 and TRBJ1-6, with D possibly being TRBD1 (6 bases). With 2 bases removed from V and 2 bases from J, the gap between germline ends came to 10 bases. Germline CDR1 is SGHTA and CDR2 is FQGNSA. The CDR3 contains 16 residues. CDR3 sequence: CASSLSRTAYNSPLHF. The DNA of the CDR3 is TGTGCCAGCAGCTTATCGCGGACAGCCTATAATTCACCCCTCCACTTT.

This clonotype was observed a few times. The chain links TRBV29-1 to TRBJ2-2; TRBD2 aligns across 15 bases. Trimming took 7 bases from V and 0 from J; bases not matched to a gene: 3. The CDR3 covers 16 residues. Germline V gene data show CDR1 as SQVTM and CDR2 as ANQGSEA. CDR3 sequence: CSARTSGRANTGELFF. Here the CDR3 DNA reads TGCAGCGCCCGGACTAGCGGGAGGGCGAACACCGGGGAGCTGTTTTTT.

The chain uses TRBV5-4 and TRBJ2-6, with a tentative D call TRBD2 (5 bases). V gave up 4 bases and J gave up 0 bases, with 11 bases separating them. Germline values: CDR1 SGHNT, CDR2 YYREEE (reference sequence). CDR3 size: 16 residues. CDR3 nucleotide sequence: TGTGCCAGCAGCCTGCCGGGAAGCTCTGGGGCCAACGTCCTGACTTTC. Translating gives CASSLPGSSGANVLTF.

This clonotype was seen a few times. V is TRBV4-2 and J is TRBJ2-5; possibly TRBD2 for D (6 bases). V shed 1 base and J shed 9 bases, with 18 bases lying between them. Germline CDR1 reads LGHNA; CDR2 reads YNFKEQ. This CDR3 has 15 amino acids. The CDR3 reads CASSQVRSRERSQYF. The CDR3 nucleotides are TGTGCCAGCAGCCAAGTCCGAAGTCGGGAGAGGTCCCAGTACTTC.

In its sample, this clonotype was seen a few times. The chain joins TRBV6-2 or TRBV6-3 to TRBJ2-1; D is ambiguous. CDR1 and CDR2 (germline): MNHEY, SVGEGT. CDR3 length: 15 amino acids. With 4 bases removed from V and 0 bases from J, the gap between germline ends came to 10 bases. The CDR3, as DNA: TGTGCCAGCAGTTCGGACCGTAGCTCCTACAATGAGCAGTTCTTC. Translated: CASSSDRSSYNEQFF.

This clonotype showed up just a few times. The genes are TRBV5-8 and TRBJ2-1, with D perhaps given as TRBD1 or TRBD2 (6 bases each). The V gene's germline CDR1 is SGHTS and CDR2 YDEGEE. V was pared by 0 bases and J by 9 bases, with 16 bases between. The CDR3 spans 15 residues. The CDR3 DNA is TGTGCCAGCAGCTTGGGGGGGGCCCTTATGGGTGAGCAGTTCTTC. The encoded protein is CASSLGGALMGEQFF.

V and J are TRBV20-1 and TRBJ2-3, with 7 bases lining up with TRBD1. Germline CDR1 is DFQATT and CDR2 is SNEGSKA (reference sequence). J lost 1 base, V lost 2 bases, and 6 bases had no gene match. The CDR3 sequence is 15 residues long. CDR3 in DNA: TGCAGTGCTAGATCCCACGGGACAGGCACAGATACGCAGTATTTT. It is translated as CSARSHGTGTDTQYF.

This clonotype has just a few counts. The chain links TRBV20-1 to TRBJ2-3, with a tentative D call TRBD2 (6 bases). The CDR3 is 14 residues long. Trimming removed 6 bases at V and 3 bases at J, with 16 bases between. Germline CDR1 and CDR2: DFQATT and SNEGSKA (reference sequence). The DNA of the CDR3 is TGCAGTGCCCCCAGGACGGGGGTGACAGATACGCAGTATTTT. This gives the protein CSAPRTGVTDTQYF.